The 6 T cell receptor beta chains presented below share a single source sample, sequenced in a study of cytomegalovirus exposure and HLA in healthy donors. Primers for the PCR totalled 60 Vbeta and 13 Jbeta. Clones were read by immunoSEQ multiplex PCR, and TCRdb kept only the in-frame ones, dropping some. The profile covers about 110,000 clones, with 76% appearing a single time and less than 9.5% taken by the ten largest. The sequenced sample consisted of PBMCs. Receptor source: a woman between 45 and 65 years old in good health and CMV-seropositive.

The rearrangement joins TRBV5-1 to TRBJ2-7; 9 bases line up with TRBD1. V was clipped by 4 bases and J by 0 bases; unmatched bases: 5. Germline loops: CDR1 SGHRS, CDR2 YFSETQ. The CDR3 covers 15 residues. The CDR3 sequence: CASSTGQGSSYEQYF. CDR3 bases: TGCGCCAGCAGCACCGGACAGGGGAGCTCCTACGAGCAGTACTTC.

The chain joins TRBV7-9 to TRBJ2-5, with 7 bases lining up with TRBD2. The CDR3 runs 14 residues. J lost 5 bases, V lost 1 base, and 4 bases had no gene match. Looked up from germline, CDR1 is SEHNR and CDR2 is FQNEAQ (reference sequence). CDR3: CASSLGGRGETQYF. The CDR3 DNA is TGTGCCAGCAGCTTAGGAGGGAGGGGCGAGACCCAGTACTTC.

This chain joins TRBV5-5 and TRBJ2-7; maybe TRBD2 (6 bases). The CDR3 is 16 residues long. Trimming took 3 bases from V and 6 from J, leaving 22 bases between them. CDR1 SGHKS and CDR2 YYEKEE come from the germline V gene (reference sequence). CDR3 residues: CASSSGGTQGIGEQYF. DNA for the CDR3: TGTGCCAGCAGCTCAGGCGGGACTCAAGGGATAGGCGAGCAGTACTTC. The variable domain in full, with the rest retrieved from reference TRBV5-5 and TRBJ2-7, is DAGVTQSPTHLIKTRGQQVTLRCSPISGHKSVSWYQQVLGQGPQFIFQYYEKEERGRGNFPDRFSARQFPNYSSELNVNALLLGDSALYLCASSSGGTQGIGEQYFGPGTRLTVT.

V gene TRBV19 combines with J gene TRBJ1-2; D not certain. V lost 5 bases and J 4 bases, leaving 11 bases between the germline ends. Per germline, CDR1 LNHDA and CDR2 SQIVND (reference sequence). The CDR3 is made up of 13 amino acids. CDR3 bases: TGTGCCAGTAGTGTTAATCCCCGCTATGGCTACACCTTC. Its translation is CASSVNPRYGYTF. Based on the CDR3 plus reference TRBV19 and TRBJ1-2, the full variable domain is DGGITQSPKYLFRKEGQNVTLSCEQNLNHDAMYWYRQDPGQGLRLIYYSQIVNDFQKGDIAEGYSVSREKKESFPLTVTSAQKNPTAFYLCASSVNPRYGYTFGSGTRLTVV.

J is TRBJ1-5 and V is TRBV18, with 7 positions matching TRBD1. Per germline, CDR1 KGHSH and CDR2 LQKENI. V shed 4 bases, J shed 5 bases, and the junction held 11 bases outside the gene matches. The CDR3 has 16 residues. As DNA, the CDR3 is TGTGCCAGCTCACTCACCGCTGCAGGGGGAGATCAGCCCCAGCATTTT. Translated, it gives CASSLTAAGGDQPQHF.

DNA of the CDR3: TGTGCCAGCAGCTTAGAAGGGGTAGATCATGAGCAGTTCTTC. It translates to CASSLEGVDHEQFF. The chain uses TRBV13 and TRBJ2-1; weak D call: TRBD1 (5 bases). The CDR3 has 14 residues. Looked up from germline, CDR1 is PRHDT and CDR2 is FYEKMQ (reference sequence). The germline V and J ends were trimmed by 1 base and 8 bases, with 12 bases remaining between them.